Given below is one TCR beta chain in context. Preparing the TCRbeta library involved the use of unique molecular identifiers. TCRdb re-called the PCR reads with MiXCR, one entry per CDR3 protein. The sample holds 800,000 to 1,000,000 distinct CDR3 sequences, under 30% seen once. CDR3 length: 15 residues. Germline values: CDR1 MNHEY, CDR2 SVGEGT. J lost 0 bases, V lost 5 bases, and 5 bases had no gene match. This sample was included in a study of T-cell reconstitution after alpha-beta-depleted transplantation in children. Sample: PBMCs, mostly from graft donor cells, taken 360 days after TCRalphabeta/CD19-depleted stem cell transplant. The rearrangement links TRBV6-2 or TRBV6-3 to TRBJ2-7; the match to TRBD2 covers 9 bases. The receptor was isolated from a boy under three years old who had a stem cell transplant for SCID, so the T cells may come from the graft donor. The CDR3 DNA reads as TGTGCCAGCAGTAGCTCTAGCGGGGTCTCCTACGAGCAGTACTTC. Its protein is CASSSSSGVSYEQYF.